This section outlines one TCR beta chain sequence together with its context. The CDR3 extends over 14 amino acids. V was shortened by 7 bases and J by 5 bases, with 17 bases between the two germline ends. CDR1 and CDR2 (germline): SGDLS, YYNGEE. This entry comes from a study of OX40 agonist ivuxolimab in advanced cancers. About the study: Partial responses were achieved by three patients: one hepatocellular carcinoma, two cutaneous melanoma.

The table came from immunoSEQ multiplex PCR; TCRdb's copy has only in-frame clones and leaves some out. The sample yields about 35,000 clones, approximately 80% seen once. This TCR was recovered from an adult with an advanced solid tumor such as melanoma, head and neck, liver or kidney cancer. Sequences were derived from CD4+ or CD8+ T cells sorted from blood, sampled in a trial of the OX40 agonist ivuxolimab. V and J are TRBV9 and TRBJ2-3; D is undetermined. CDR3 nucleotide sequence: TGTGCCAGCGGCTTAGCCGGACCCCAAGATACGCAGTATTTT. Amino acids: CASGLAGPQDTQYF.